What follows are 24 T cell receptor beta chains derived from one specimen sequenced in a study of human thymus T cells. The method was immunoSEQ multiplex PCR; TCRdb's version includes in-frame clones alone and lacks a portion of them. The table has 120,000 or so clones, just under 95% seen once. Resections that were taken during corrective heart surgery supplied the thymus tissue. The sequenced sample was thymus tissue. Receptor source: a boy in the first two years of life with a congenital heart defect but otherwise immunologically healthy.

This clone was seen only once. The genes are TRBV4-2 and TRBJ2-3; 7 nucleotides agree with TRBD2. Germline CDR1 is LGHNA and CDR2 is YNFKEQ. This CDR3 is built from 17 residues. With 0 bases clipped from V and 1 base from J, the junction kept 7 bases outside the gene matches. The CDR3 bases are TGTGCCAGCAGCCAAGATTTGCGGGGGTCTGGCACAGATACGCAGTATTTT. It yields the protein CASSQDLRGSGTDTQYF.

This chain uses TRBV6-5 with TRBJ1-6, with 12 bases that match TRBD1. This CDR3 is 16 amino acids long. V trimming: 0 bases; J trimming: 8 bases; junction bases outside the gene matches: 2. The germline gives CDR1 MNHEY, CDR2 SVGAGI. The CDR3 sequence: CASSYSGTGGYSPLHF. The CDR3 nucleotides are TGTGCCAGCAGTTACTCGGGGACAGGGGGCTATTCACCCCTCCACTTT.

This clone was counted a single time. The rearrangement links TRBV7-2 to TRBJ2-2, with a possible D match to TRBD2 (7 bases). The CDR3 runs 15 residues. CDR1 is SGHTA and CDR2 is FQGNSA in the germline V gene. V was pared by 1 base and J by 4 bases, with 10 bases between. CDR3 sequence: CASSLGRGGTGELFF. For the CDR3, the DNA is TGTGCCAGCAGCTTAGGAAGGGGGGGCACCGGGGAGCTGTTTTTT.

About this clone: The conserved closing phenylalanine or tryptophan is absent in this CDR3, likely reflecting a read error. The rearrangement uses TRBV5-6 and TRBJ2-7; D is unresolved. CDR1 is SGHDT and CDR2 is YYEEEE in the germline V gene. This CDR3 comprises 12 residues. V was cut by 1 base and J by 2 bases, with 4 bases left in between. The CDR3 sequence: CASSLHTYEQYL. The CDR3, as DNA: TGTGCCAGCAGCTTGCATACCTACGAGCAGTACCTC.

The chain employs TRBV27 and TRBJ2-3, with 11 bases that match TRBD2. CDR3 length: 15 residues. V shed 6 bases, J shed 1 base, and the junction held 3 bases outside the gene matches. The V gene's germline CDR1 is MNHEY and CDR2 SMNVEV (reference sequence). CDR3 DNA sequence: TGTGCCAGCAGAACACTAGCGGGGGGCACAGATACGCAGTATTTT. Translation gives CASRTLAGGTDTQYF.

This chain connects TRBV28 to TRBJ2-1, with D possibly being TRBD2 (6 bases). Germline values: CDR1 MDHEN, CDR2 SYDVKM. Trimming removed 3 bases from V and 5 bases from J, with 29 bases in between. The CDR3 sequence is 20 residues long. The CDR3 DNA reads as TGTGCCAGCAGTTTTCGAGGGCGGAGATCAAGCCCCCGGAGGGACAATGAGCAGTTCTTC. Encoded protein: CASSFRGRRSSPRRDNEQFF.

The chain combines TRBV10-3 with TRBJ2-7; 10 nucleotides match TRBD1. The CDR3 runs 13 residues. CDR1 and CDR2 from the germline V gene are ENHRY and SYGVKD. V shed 9 bases and J 3 bases; nucleotides not matched to a gene: 5. The chain's CDR3 is CAIAGTGDYEQYF. The CDR3 DNA sequence: TGTGCCATTGCCGGGACAGGGGACTACGAGCAGTACTTC.

The chain combines TRBV27 with TRBJ2-3; no clear D gene. The CDR3 is made up of 15 amino acids. Germline V gene data show CDR1 as MNHEY and CDR2 as SMNVEV (reference sequence). Between the trimmed V and J ends, which lost 5 bases and 0 bases, there was a span of 12 bases. The CDR3 DNA follows: TGTGCCAGCAGTCCCCGGCCCTCTAGCACAGATACGCAGTATTTT. This translates into CASSPRPSSTDTQYF.

The rearrangement links TRBV28 to TRBJ1-3; 8 bases agree with TRBD1. Germline loops: CDR1 MDHEN, CDR2 SYDVKM. Trimming took 5 bases from V and 2 from J; bases not matched to a gene: 5. This CDR3 comprises 15 residues. Here the CDR3 DNA reads TGTGCCAGCAGTGACCAGGGGGCGCCTGGAAACACCATATATTTT. Its translation is CASSDQGAPGNTIYF.

The count of this clone is one. V and J are TRBV6-6 and TRBJ1-5; no clear D. Germline V gene lookup returns CDR1 MNHNY and CDR2 SVGAGI (reference sequence). This CDR3 has 13 residues. Trimming stripped 4 bases from V and 5 bases from J, with 9 bases between. This chain's CDR3 is CASSSQIDQPQHF. The DNA of the CDR3 is TGTGCCAGCAGTTCACAGATAGATCAGCCCCAGCATTTT.

This chain uses TRBV27 with TRBJ2-7; 8 bases align to TRBD1. Germline values: CDR1 MNHEY, CDR2 SMNVEV (reference sequence). The CDR3 contains 13 residues. The trim removed 4 bases at V and 9 bases at J, leaving 8 bases unmatched. CDR3 in amino acids: CASSSPQGAVQYF. The CDR3 DNA is TGTGCCAGCAGTTCCCCGCAGGGGGCGGTGCAGTACTTC.

The chain combines TRBV4-2 with TRBJ2-2; 10 bases match TRBD2. This CDR3 region has 18 residues. Germline values: CDR1 LGHNA, CDR2 YNFKEQ. V shed 0 bases and J 2 bases; nucleotides not matched to a gene: 6. CDR3 protein: CASSQDILAGVNTGELFF. In nucleotides, the CDR3 is TGTGCCAGCAGCCAAGACATCCTAGCGGGGGTCAACACCGGGGAGCTGTTTTTT.

The rearrangement joins TRBV6-1 to TRBJ1-4; D is unclear. Per the germline V gene, CDR1 is MNHNS and CDR2 is SASEGT. The CDR3 length is 10 residues. V lost 5 bases and J 8 bases, leaving 3 bases between the germline ends. The CDR3 bases are TGTGCCAGCAGTCGAGAAAAACTGTTTTTT. Protein product: CASSREKLFF.

This chain uses TRBV7-8 with TRBJ2-6; no definite D call. Trimming removed 5 bases from V and 4 bases from J, with 9 bases in between. In germline, CDR1 is SGHVS, CDR2 FQNEAQ. This CDR3 is 14 amino acids long. DNA for the CDR3: TGTGCCAGCAGCCCCCCGTCCGGGGCCAACGTCCTGACTTTC. The encoded protein is CASSPPSGANVLTF.

The gene calls are TRBV12-5 and TRBJ1-1; 7 bases are shared with TRBD1. CDR1 and CDR2 (germline): LGHNT, FRNRAP. This CDR3 region has 14 residues. Unmatched junction bases numbered 2, after V lost 2 bases and J lost 2 bases. The CDR3 DNA follows: TGTGCTAGTGGTTTGAACAGGGGAAACACTGAAGCTTTCTTT. This translates into CASGLNRGNTEAFF.

In this sample, this clone turned up once. The chain combines TRBV12-5 with TRBJ2-3; D gene uncertain. The V gene's germline CDR1 is LGHNT and CDR2 FRNRAP. V gave up 0 bases and J gave up 0 bases, with 16 bases separating them. The CDR3 is 18 amino acids. The CDR3 DNA reads as TGTGCTAGTGGTTTGGTACGAGGCTTCTTCAGGAGCACAGATACGCAGTATTTT. Its protein is CASGLVRGFFRSTDTQYF.

This clone has just one count. The genes are TRBV28 and TRBJ2-7; TRBD2 is a possible D gene (6 bases). This CDR3 is 16 amino acids long. Trimming cost V 4 bases and J 4 bases, with 20 bases left between them. The germline CDR1 and CDR2 sequences are MDHEN and SYDVKM. The CDR3, as DNA: TGTGCCAGCAGTTCGCTCCTAGCGCCGGCCTATTACGAGCAGTACTTC. This sequence encodes CASSSLLAPAYYEQYF.

J is TRBJ1-2 and V is TRBV19; 7 bases align to TRBD1. V gave up 3 bases and J gave up 6 bases; unmatched junction bases: 7. The CDR3 covers 14 residues. From germline, CDR1 is LNHDA and CDR2 SQIVND (reference sequence). DNA of the CDR3: TGTGCCAGTAGTATGCCGGGACAGTGCCATGGCTACACCTTC. Translation: CASSMPGQCHGYTF.

The chain joins TRBV11-2 to TRBJ2-1; either TRBD1 or TRBD2 may fit D (5 bases each). From germline, CDR1 is SGHAT and CDR2 FQNNGV. V dropped 1 base and J dropped 7 bases, with 8 bases sitting between them. CDR3 length: 13 residues. The CDR3 nucleotides are TGTGCCAGCAGCTTAGGGGACCGAAATGAGCAGTTCTTC. This codes for CASSLGDRNEQFF. Full variable domain (rest looked up from reference TRBV11-2 and TRBJ2-1): EAGVAQSPRYKIIEKRQSVAFWCNPISGHATLYWYQQILGQGPKLLIQFQNNGVVDDSQLPKDRFSAERLKGVDSTLKIQPAKLEDSAVYLCASSLGDRNEQFFGPGTRLTVL.

The genes are TRBV4-3 and TRBJ2-1; 8 bases line up with TRBD1. The CDR3 is 16 residues long. In germline, CDR1 is LGHNA, CDR2 YSLEER. The V gene end was trimmed by 3 bases and the J gene end by 6 bases; junction bases not matched to a gene: 10. CDR3 nucleotide sequence: TGCGCCAGCAGCCAGGACCCAGGGGGCGCGGGCAATGAGCAGTTCTTC. Its protein product is CASSQDPGGAGNEQFF.

This rearrangement joins TRBV14 to TRBJ1-2, with TRBD1 as a possible D gene (5 bases). Trimming left V 11 bases short and J 5 bases short, with 15 bases between. The germline gives CDR1 SGHDN, CDR2 FVKESK. This CDR3 is 12 amino acids long. The CDR3 DNA reads as TGTGCCGGCGATCTGTGGGGGTATGGCTACACCTTC. Protein product: CAGDLWGYGYTF.

This chain's CDR3 is CASSLGGQGANTEAFF. CDR3 bases: TGTGCCAGCAGCTTAGGGGGACAGGGGGCGAACACTGAAGCTTTCTTT. The rearrangement uses TRBV11-3 and TRBJ1-1, with TRBD1 matching 12 bases. The ends lost 1 base at V and 1 base at J; junction bases unmatched: 1. The CDR3 is made up of 16 amino acids. Germline values: CDR1 SGHNT, CDR2 YENEEA.

This sequence joins TRBV9 and TRBJ2-6, with a weak D call TRBD1 (7 bases). Germline V gives CDR1 SGDLS, CDR2 YYNGEE. V was cut by 0 bases and J by 3 bases, with 16 bases left in between. The CDR3 runs 18 residues. The CDR3 region has the DNA TGTGCCAGCAGCGTAGAGGGTGGAGGGGGCAGTGGGGCCAACGTCCTGACTTTC. Encoded protein: CASSVEGGGGSGANVLTF. The full variable domain, completed using reference TRBV9 and TRBJ2-6, is DSGVTQTPKHLITATGQRVTLRCSPRSGDLSVYWYQQSLDQGLQFLIQYYNGEERAKGNILERFSAQQFPDLHSELNLSSLELGDSALYFCASSVEGGGGSGANVLTFGAGSRLTVL.

As DNA, the CDR3 is TGTGCCAGCAGCTCCATCCGGGACTCCTACGAGCAGTACTTC. Protein product: CASSSIRDSYEQYF. This chain uses TRBV7-8 with TRBJ2-7, with D perhaps TRBD2 (5 bases). V lost 4 bases and J 0 bases, leaving 10 bases between the germline ends. CDR3 length: 14 residues. CDR1 and CDR2 (germline): SGHVS, FQNEAQ.